The clone carrying this T cell receptor (beta chain) was recorded a few times. What it binds is not known. The assay was immunoSEQ multiplex PCR, and TCRdb's table has in-frame clones only and misses some. The data show around 70,000 clones, 88% seen once. This sample stems from a study of OX40 agonist ivuxolimab in advanced cancers. Looking at the study overall: Three patients got partial responses; one had hepatocellular carcinoma and two had cutaneous melanoma. Whole-study results and caveats: No determination was made of the antigen specificity of the expanded peripheral T cells.

Germline V CDR1 and CDR2: SGHNT, YENEEA. V dropped 3 bases and J dropped 0 bases, with 15 bases sitting between them. The CDR3 totals 17 residues. Sequenced material: CD4+ or CD8+ T cells sorted from blood, taken in a trial of the OX40 agonist ivuxolimab. This receptor was taken from an adult with an advanced solid tumor such as melanoma, head and neck, liver or kidney cancer. V is TRBV11-3 and J is TRBJ2-1, with D perhaps matching TRBD1 (6 bases). This chain's CDR3 is CASSFSLDRSSYNEQFF. The CDR3 DNA reads TGTGCCAGCAGCTTTAGTTTGGACAGATCCTCCTACAATGAGCAGTTCTTC. Full variable domain (remainder filled in from reference TRBV11-3 and TRBJ2-1): EAGVVQSPRYKIIEKKQPVAFWCNPISGHNTLYWYLQNLGQGPELLIRYENEEAVDDSQLPKDRFSAERLKGVDSTLKIQPAELGDSAVYLCASSFSLDRSSYNEQFFGPGTRLTVL.